This T cell receptor (beta chain) was profiled in a study of CD8+CD57+ T cells in acquired aplastic anemia (dated by TCRdb to the late 2010s). As for the study more broadly: DNA extracted from sorted CD4+ and CD8+ cells had a mean of around 3 ug, with a range of about 0.18 to 27.4 ug. A CD8+CD57+ expansion meant a frequency higher than the mean frequency seen in healthy subjects. General findings and caveats noted by the study authors: No significant difference in CD8+ Simpson's diversity was found between patients and healthy controls (P=0.060). Some 30 CD8+ CDR3 sequences were found to be shared between patients and controls, but these sequences appeared to be highly expressed in patients and within the immunodominant clones of the patients.

Flow cytometry had shown CD8+CD57+ cell expansion in the patients selected for sequencing. Every patient had severe acquired aplastic anemia, diagnosed using the International Study of Aplastic Anemia and Agranulocytosis and Camitta criteria. No therapy had been received by the patients at the time of blood sampling. In the study, sorted CD4+ and CD8+ blood T cells from patients with severe aplastic anemia and from healthy subjects underwent deep sequencing of TCR repertoires. Patients were enrolled under clinicaltrials.gov protocols 00001620, 01623167, 00001397, 00071045, 00081523 and 00961064 in the USA. Ficoll-Paque density gradient centrifugation was used to isolate peripheral blood mononuclear cells. Before DNA extraction, CD4+ and CD8+ T cells were sorted by FACS or by magnetic beads. Genomic DNA served as template for TCR beta VDJ combination and CDR3 sequence profiling. An Illumina HiSeq 2000 was used for TCR repertoire sequencing. The study's processing was this. TRBV/TRBJ rearrangement plots, CDR3 size and DJ length profiles, and Simpson's diversity index were used to assess repertoires. The immunodominant clone was defined as the most abundant DNA sequence in deep sequencing data. CDR3 amino acid sequences were screened for sharing across subjects and compared with published repertoires and the VDJdb database. The public sequencing data were trimmed at Q25 with fastp and processed into clonotypes with MiXCR by TCRdb, which kept only in-frame beta chains. Identical CDR3 proteins give one entry, which carries the most common genes and DNA. These V and J calls are TCRdb output, not the study's own analysis. The table for this sample lists some 120,000 distinct CDR3 sequences; 30% to 45% of them were counted only once. Jointly, the top ten make up approximately 2.6% of the sample.

With respect to this clonotype: This clone's antigen is unknown. The input lacks base qualities; no much larger clone sits a single base away.

Per the germline V gene (reference sequence), SGHAT is the CDR1 and FQDESV is the CDR2. The trim is 3 bases for V and 5 bases for J, with a gap of 20 bases between the germline ends. Taken from cysteine to phenylalanine, the CDR3 has 16 residues. Here the CDR3 DNA is all that survives: 48 bases in frame from base 1. The source of this sequence is a human donor with aplastic anemia. The sequence joins TRBV11-1 to TRBJ2-7, with a tentative D call of TRBD1 or TRBD2, each matching 6 bases. The specimen was sorted CD4+, CD8+, or CD8+CD57+ T cells (not recorded which) from PBMCs. The CDR3 in this case is CASSLEGHHIANEQYF. The DNA sequence is given as TGTGCCAGCAGCTTGGAGGGACACCATATAGCCAACGAGCAGTACTTC.